This is a list of T cell receptor beta chains from one sample in a study of shared clonotypes between healthy human individuals. Profiling relied on immunoSEQ multiplex PCR, and the TCRdb table lists in-frame clones only, not all of them. The table has some 2 million clones, about 95% seen once. The sequenced sample consisted of naive CD8+ T cells sorted from blood. These receptors originate from a man between 18 and 29 years old in good health. CDR3s include the opening cysteine and the closing phenylalanine or tryptophan. The order of the fields is D gene, J gene, V gene, clone size, CDR3 DNA, CDR3 protein. D genes are given only for firm matches. Clone size, where shown, is once, few, many, or a class for clones that have expanded.

NA	TRBJ2-1	TRBV5-1	NA	TGCGCCAGCAGCTTGAGACCAAATTACAATGAGCAGTTCTTC	CASSLRPNYNEQFF
TRBD1	TRBJ1-2	TRBV10-1	NA	TGCGCCAGCTCCGTCCCGGGACAGGATGCGGCTACTAACTATGGCTACACCTTC	CASSVPGQDAATNYGYTF
TRBD2	TRBJ2-7	TRBV28	NA	TGTGCCAGCAGTCAGGGAGTAGCGGGGGGCAATACCTACGAGCAGTACTTC	CASSQGVAGGNTYEQYF
TRBD2	TRBJ2-1	TRBV18	NA	TGTGCCAGCTCACCACCGGGACCTGGGACCGGGACTAGCTTAGGTCGGTCGCCCAATGAGCAGTTCTTC	CASSPPGPGTGTSLGRSPNEQFF
TRBD1	TRBJ2-2	TRBV7-9	NA	TGTGCCAGCAGCTCAGGGGGCGGGGAGCTGTTTTTT	CASSSGGGELFF
NA	TRBJ2-3	TRBV5-6	NA	TGTGCCAGCAGCGCAGGGATATCAGGGGCAGGGGATACGCAGTATTTT	CASSAGISGAGDTQYF
NA	TRBJ2-7	TRBV4-1	NA	TGCGCCAGCAGCCAAGCCCCGGGCTTGGTCTACGAGCAGTACTTC	CASSQAPGLVYEQYF
TRBD2	TRBJ2-3	TRBV11-2	NA	TGTGCCAGCAGCTACTTAGCGGGAGGGAACACAGATACGCAGTATTTT	CASSYLAGGNTDTQYF
NA	TRBJ2-3	TRBV4-3	NA	TGCGCCAGCAGCCAAGACGGGCCAGCAGATACGCAGTATTTT	CASSQDGPADTQYF
NA	TRBJ2-2	TRBV27	NA	TGTGCCAGCAGTCCACGACAGGACGCGAAGGGGGAGCTGTTTTTT	CASSPRQDAKGELFF
TRBD1	TRBJ1-2	TRBV7-6	NA	TGTGCCAGAAATCACCGGGACAGGGTTGAGGGCTACACCTTC	CARNHRDRVEGYTF
TRBD1	TRBJ2-1	TRBV12-5	NA	TGTGCTAGTGCCCCCGTGGACAGGGCCTACAATGAGCAGTTCTTC	CASAPVDRAYNEQFF
NA	TRBJ2-1	TRBV4-1	NA	TGCGCCAGCAGCGGGCTGGTTTCCCTCAATGAGCAGTTCTTC	CASSGLVSLNEQFF
NA	TRBJ2-1	TRBV15	NA	TGTGCCACCAGCAGAGATCGATCAGATACCGATGAGCAGTTCTTC	CATSRDRSDTDEQFF
NA	TRBJ2-3	TRBV30	NA	TGTGCCTGGGACACAGATACGCAGTATTTT	CAWDTDTQYF
NA	TRBJ2-7	TRBV30	NA	TGTGCCTGGAGGGCAGAACAAGACGAGCAGTACTTC	CAWRAEQDEQYF
NA	TRBJ1-1	TRBV6-5	NA	TGTGCCAGCTCCCCCGACTACCTGGTGAACACTGAAGCTTTCTTT	CASSPDYLVNTEAFF
NA	TRBJ2-5	TRBV7-7	NA	TGTGCTAGCAGGAGAGTCGGGACCCTACCTGGGGAGACCCAGTACTTC	CASRRVGTLPGETQYF
NA	TRBJ2-2	TRBV19	NA	TGTGCCAGTACATGGGAGGAGGACAGCAGTCCCGGGGAGCTGTTTTTT	CASTWEEDSSPGELFF
NA	TRBJ2-3	TRBV2	NA	TGTGCCAGCAGTACAGGTGGCTGGGCAGATACGCAGTATTTT	CASSTGGWADTQYF
NA	TRBJ2-1	TRBV7-9	NA	TGTGCCAGCAGCTTAGTTCTTGGGGGAGCGGGCGATGAGCAGTTCTTC	CASSLVLGGAGDEQFF
TRBD1	TRBJ2-3	TRBV27	once	TGTGCCAGCAGTCTGACAGGGGAGGCAGATACGCAGTATTTT	CASSLTGEADTQYF
TRBD1	TRBJ2-7	TRBV27	NA	TGTGCCAGCAGTTTAGAGACAGGGGGACCCGAGCAGTACTTC	CASSLETGGPEQYF
NA	TRBJ2-7	TRBV10-3	NA	TGTGCCATCAGTGCCAGCTACGAGCAGTACTTC	CAISASYEQYF
NA	TRBJ2-1	TRBV11-2	NA	TGTGCCAGCAGCTTTTACGACCGTGGGCAGTTCTTC	CASSFYDRGQFF
NA	TRBJ2-4	TRBV28	once	TGTGCCAGCAGTTTCGGGGCTGGGGGGACCAAAAACATTCAGTACTTC	CASSFGAGGTKNIQYF
NA	TRBJ2-2	TRBV7-3	NA	TGTGCCAGCAGCGGGGACTGGGGCACCGGGGAGCTGTTTTTT	CASSGDWGTGELFF
NA	TRBJ1-6	TRBV12-5	NA	TGTGCTAGTGGTTTGGTACCAGGGGCGGATAATTCACCCCTCCACTTT	CASGLVPGADNSPLHF
TRBD2	TRBJ2-3	TRBV19	once	TGTGCCAGTAGTAGCGGGACTAGCGGGACCCAGAGCACAGATACGCAGTATTTT	CASSSGTSGTQSTDTQYF
TRBD2	TRBJ2-1	TRBV7-2	NA	TGTGCCAGCAGCCCCTTAGCGGGAGGCAGATACAATGAGCAGTTCTTC	CASSPLAGGRYNEQFF
NA	TRBJ1-5	TRBV6-1	NA	TGTGCCAGCAGGGTAGGGCAGCAGCCCCAGCATTTT	CASRVGQQPQHF
NA	TRBJ2-7	TRBV2	NA	TGTGCCAGCAGTGGGCGGACACCTGACTTC	CASSGRTPDF
NA	TRBJ2-5	TRBV6-6	NA	TGTGCCACCGCACAGGAGACCCAGTACTTC	CATAQETQYF